The 23 T cell receptor beta chains reported below all come from one sample, sequenced in a study of T cell responses to AZD1222 COVID-19 vaccine. Only in-frame clones appear in the TCRdb table, and some are missing; sequencing was by immunoSEQ multiplex PCR. The sample has some 120,000 clones; around 87% are singletons. The specimen comprised peripheral blood, sampled on day 0 of AZD1222 vaccination. The receptors were sampled from an adult in good health.

In this sample, this clone turned up once. The CDR3 DNA sequence: TGTGCCAGCAGCTTGCCGTCTCTGGGGGTCGAAGCTTTCTTT. Translated: CASSLPSLGVEAFF. The rearrangement joins TRBV11-2 to TRBJ1-1; tentatively, D is TRBD1 (5 bases). Germline V gives CDR1 SGHAT, CDR2 FQNNGV. The CDR3 totals 14 residues. V was cut by 3 bases and J by 8 bases, with 16 bases left in between.

This chain links TRBV4-3 with TRBJ1-1; TRBD1 is a possible D gene (6 bases). The CDR3 consists of 13 residues. Trimming removed 2 bases from V and 6 bases from J, with 10 bases in between. The V gene's germline CDR1 is LGHNA and CDR2 YSLEER. CDR3 residues: CASSQWGGAEAFF. DNA for the CDR3: TGCGCCAGCAGCCAATGGGGGGGCGCTGAAGCTTTCTTT.

The CDR3 DNA reads TGTGCCAGCAGTTTAATCTCCAGCACCTACGAGCAGTACTTC. Translation gives CASSLISSTYEQYF. The rearrangement joins TRBV28 to TRBJ2-7; D not certain. V shed 2 bases and J shed 2 bases, with 10 bases lying between them. The CDR3 runs to 14 residues. Germline loops: CDR1 MDHEN, CDR2 SYDVKM.

This chain joins TRBV30 and TRBJ2-2, with 9 bases aligning to TRBD1. The CDR3 spans 15 residues. The J segment lost 1 base and the V segment lost 2 bases, leaving 2 bases of the junction unmatched. The germline gives CDR1 GTSNPN, CDR2 SVGIG (reference sequence). The CDR3 loop reads CAWSTGQGNTGELFF. Written as DNA, the CDR3 is TGTGCCTGGAGTACGGGACAGGGGAACACCGGGGAGCTGTTTTTT.

This clone was seen a few times. Here the CDR3 reads CSARTSNEQYF. The DNA of the CDR3 is TGCAGTGCTAGGACATCCAACGAGCAGTACTTC. The rearrangement links TRBV20-1 to TRBJ2-7; no clear D gene. CDR1 is DFQATT, CDR2 SNEGSKA, per germline (reference sequence). CDR3 size: 11 residues. The V end was cut by 3 bases, the J end by 5 bases, with 8 bases between.

CDR3 loop: CASSDSRGGANEQFF. In DNA form, the CDR3 reads TGTGCCAGCAGTGACTCGCGCGGGGGGGCCAATGAGCAGTTCTTC. The chain couples TRBV6-4 to TRBJ2-1; TRBD2 matches 9 bases. Trimming at V came to 0 bases and at J to 6 bases, leaving 3 bases not matched to a gene. The CDR3 is 15 amino acids. Germline loops: CDR1 MRHNA, CDR2 SNTAGT.

V is TRBV9 and J is TRBJ2-7, with 11 bases that match TRBD1. V lost 3 bases and J lost 4; bases outside the gene matches: 6. Germline assignment: CDR1 SGDLS and CDR2 YYNGEE. CDR3 length: 15 amino acids. The CDR3 loop reads CASSGGTGGRYEQYF. As DNA, the CDR3 is TGTGCCAGCAGCGGTGGGACAGGGGGAAGGTACGAGCAGTACTTC.

The rearrangement joins TRBV5-4 to TRBJ1-1; no definite D call. Looked up from germline, CDR1 is SGHNT and CDR2 is YYREEE (reference sequence). The CDR3 runs 15 residues. V lost 4 bases, J lost 4 bases, and 17 bases lay in between. CDR3 sequence reads: CASSPGSGILTEAFF. In nucleotides, the CDR3 is TGTGCCAGCAGCCCCGGGAGTGGGATCCTCACTGAAGCTTTCTTT.

The rearrangement links TRBV6-5 to TRBJ2-2; D might be TRBD1 (5 bases). The CDR3 spans 15 residues. Germline V gives CDR1 MNHEY, CDR2 SVGAGI. V dropped 5 bases and J dropped 4 bases, with 14 bases sitting between them. CDR3 coding DNA: TGTGCCAGCAGTCGACAGCTTCCGAGCACCGGGGAGCTGTTTTTT. Protein: CASSRQLPSTGELFF.

The J gene is TRBJ2-3, the V gene TRBV7-8, with 8 bases matching TRBD2. After removal of 1 base from V and 1 base from J, the junction contained 7 bases not matched to a gene. The CDR3 has 17 residues. Germline V CDR1 and CDR2: SGHVS, FQNEAQ. The DNA of the CDR3 is TGTGCCAGCAGCTTAGTCGGTAGCGGGGCCCGCACAGATACGCAGTATTTT. Protein: CASSLVGSGARTDTQYF.

V gene TRBV9 combines with J gene TRBJ2-1; 8 nucleotides agree with TRBD2. Unmatched junction bases numbered 9, after V lost 4 bases and J lost 9 bases. CDR3 length: 14 residues. Germline lookup yields CDR1 SGDLS and CDR2 YYNGEE. CDR3 nucleotide sequence: TGTGCCAGCAGCACTCGGACTAGCTTAGGTGAGCAGTTCTTC. The encoded protein is CASSTRTSLGEQFF.

This chain links TRBV7-9 with TRBJ2-7; D could derive from TRBD1 or TRBD2 (6 bases each). The CDR3 is made up of 16 amino acids. Germline CDR1 and CDR2: SEHNR and FQNEAQ (reference sequence). Trimming took 2 bases from V and 5 from J, leaving 19 bases between them. CDR3 bases: TGTGCCAGCAGCTTAAGAGGGGGGCGGTTCAGGGACGAGCAGTACTTC. Residues: CASSLRGGRFRDEQYF.

The chain employs TRBV15 and TRBJ1-5, with unresolved D. Trimming took off 5 bases at V and 5 bases at J, with 16 bases between the two ends. This CDR3 spans 15 amino acids. The germline V gene has CDR1 LNHNV and CDR2 YYDKDF (reference sequence). The CDR3 DNA reads as TGTGCCACCAGCGGCCACCTGGGATTATATCAGCCCCAGCATTTT. This gives the protein CATSGHLGLYQPQHF.

This sequence joins TRBV7-9 and TRBJ1-2; no definite D call. Trimming shortened V by 5 bases and J by 1 base, and 8 bases separated the two germline ends. The CDR3 is 13 amino acids. CDR1 and CDR2 from the germline V gene are SEHNR and FQNEAQ (reference sequence). CDR3: CASSPGSNYGYTF. The DNA for the CDR3 is TGTGCCAGCAGCCCTGGGAGTAACTATGGCTACACCTTC. The full variable domain, in which reference TRBV7-9 and TRBJ1-2 provide the parts outside the CDR3, is DTGVSQNPRHKITKRGQNVTFRCDPISEHNRLYWYRQTLGQGPEFLTYFQNEAQLEKSRLLSDRFSAERPKGSFSTLEIQRTEQGDSAMYLCASSPGSNYGYTFGSGTRLTVV.

The chain is built from TRBV28 and TRBJ2-7; D perhaps matches TRBD2 (6 bases). Trimming shortened V by 7 bases and J by 0 bases, and 13 bases separated the two germline ends. The CDR3 covers 14 residues. CDR1 is MDHEN, CDR2 SYDVKM, per germline. The CDR3 spells CASTKAGNSYEQYF. The DNA for the CDR3 is TGTGCCAGCACAAAGGCGGGGAACTCCTACGAGCAGTACTTC.

The rearrangement uses TRBV7-2 and TRBJ2-7; D might be TRBD1 (5 bases). The germline V gene has CDR1 SGHTA and CDR2 FQGNSA. V lost 5 bases to trimming and J lost 1 base, with 12 bases between them. The CDR3 is 14 amino acids. Here the CDR3 reads CASSPGLRSYEQYF. The CDR3 DNA sequence: TGTGCCAGCAGCCCAGGGTTGAGGTCCTACGAGCAGTACTTC.

The chain has TRBV7-3 and TRBJ2-2; D remains ambiguous. Trimming took off 3 bases at V and 4 bases at J, with 3 bases between the two ends. Germline V gene data show CDR1 as SGHTA and CDR2 as FQGTGA. This CDR3 region has 12 residues. The CDR3 is CASSFSTGELFF. CDR3 nucleotide sequence: TGTGCCAGCAGCTTTAGCACCGGGGAGCTGTTTTTT.

This chain links TRBV19 with TRBJ1-1, with a possible D match to TRBD1 (5 bases). The CDR3 loop spans 16 amino acids. V lost 5 bases, J lost 3 bases, and 19 bases lay in between. CDR1 LNHDA and CDR2 SQIVND come from the germline V gene (reference sequence). CDR3 in DNA: TGTGCCAGTAGTGACGGTCGGGGCAGAGGCTACACTGAAGCTTTCTTT. Its protein product is CASSDGRGRGYTEAFF.

The chain combines TRBV4-3 with TRBJ2-7; no firm D call. The V end was cut by 4 bases, the J end by 3 bases, with 19 bases between. The CDR3 is 16 amino acids. Germline CDR1 LGHNA, CDR2 YSLEER. CDR3 region: CASSLGPISANYEQYF. DNA for the CDR3: TGCGCCAGCAGCCTCGGACCCATCTCCGCCAACTACGAGCAGTACTTC.

The V call is TRBV19, the J call TRBJ2-1; TRBD1 matches at 8 bases. CDR1 and CDR2 (germline): LNHDA, SQIVND (reference sequence). V dropped 2 bases and J dropped 6; count of bases not matched to a gene: 6. The CDR3 spans 15 residues. The CDR3 loop is CASSIRTGIGNEQFF. The CDR3 nucleotides are TGTGCCAGTAGTATAAGGACAGGGATAGGCAATGAGCAGTTCTTC.

The chain couples TRBV28 to TRBJ1-1, with D perhaps matching TRBD1 (6 bases). Germline values: CDR1 MDHEN, CDR2 SYDVKM. The V gene lost 8 bases and the J gene lost 2 bases, with 12 bases spanning the gap. The CDR3 has 13 amino acids. The CDR3 DNA sequence: TGTGCCAGCCGGGGACAAGGCAACACTGAAGCTTTCTTT. Encoded protein: CASRGQGNTEAFF.

V gene TRBV3-1 (or the pseudogene TRBV3-2) combines with J gene TRBJ2-7; 7 bases are a match to TRBD1. With 4 bases clipped from V and 0 bases from J, the junction kept 6 bases outside the gene matches. The CDR3 spans 15 residues. CDR1 and CDR2 from the germline V gene are LGHDT and YNNKEL (reference sequence). CDR3 sequence (DNA): TGTGCCAGCAGCCTAGGGACAGACAGCTCCTACGAGCAGTACTTC. Translation gives CASSLGTDSSYEQYF.

This chain uses TRBV6-6 with TRBJ2-1; a possible D gene is TRBD2 (5 bases). The V gene lost 3 bases and the J gene lost 13 bases, with 19 bases spanning the gap. In germline, CDR1 is MNHNY, CDR2 SVGAGI (reference sequence). There are 14 residues in the CDR3. CDR3 sequence: CASSYEGNKLLQFF. The CDR3 DNA sequence: TGTGCCAGCAGTTATGAGGGCAACAAACTGCTCCAGTTCTTC.